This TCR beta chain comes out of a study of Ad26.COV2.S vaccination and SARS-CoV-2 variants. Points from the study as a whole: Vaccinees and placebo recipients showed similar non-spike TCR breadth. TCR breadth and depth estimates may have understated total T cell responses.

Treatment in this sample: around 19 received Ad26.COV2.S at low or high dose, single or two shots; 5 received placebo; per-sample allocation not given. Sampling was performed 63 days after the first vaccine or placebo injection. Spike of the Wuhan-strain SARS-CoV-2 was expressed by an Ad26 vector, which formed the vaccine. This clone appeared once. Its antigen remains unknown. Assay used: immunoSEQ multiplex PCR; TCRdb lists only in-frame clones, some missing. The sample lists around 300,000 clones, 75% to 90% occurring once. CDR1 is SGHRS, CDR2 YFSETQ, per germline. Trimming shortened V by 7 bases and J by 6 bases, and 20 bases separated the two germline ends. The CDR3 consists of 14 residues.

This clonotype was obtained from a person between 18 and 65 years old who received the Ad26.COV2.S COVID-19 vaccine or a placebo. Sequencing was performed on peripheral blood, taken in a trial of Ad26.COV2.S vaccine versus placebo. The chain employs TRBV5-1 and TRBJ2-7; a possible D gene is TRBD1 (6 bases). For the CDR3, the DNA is TGCGCCAGCGCATCCTACAGGGTTGGTGGCGAGCAGTACTTC. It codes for CASASYRVGGEQYF.